A single sample is the source of the 6 T cell receptor beta chains below, sequenced in a study of blood T cell repertoires in COVID-19 (TCRdb year 2020). Library creation used the immunoSEQ multiplex PCR assay. TCRdb stores this immuneACCESS table with in-frame sequences only. Part of the clones is absent; in the studies checked, under half of the shortfall reflects unresolved V genes, and no reason is known for the rest. The sample table contains roughly 150,000 clones; only one count was recorded for 88% of them. The biggest ten clones account for 2% to 3% of the sample. The sample comprised peripheral blood. Receptors were obtained from a woman in her sixties or seventies with acute or convalescent COVID-19.

The V gene is TRBV19, the J gene TRBJ1-1; D is possibly TRBD1 (6 bases). Germline-derived CDR1 and CDR2 are LNHDA and SQIVND (reference sequence). The CDR3 has 14 residues. Trimming removed 6 bases from V and 7 bases from J, with 18 bases in between. CDR3 in DNA: TGTGCCAGTAGCGACGACAGGCGTTTATTTGAAGCTTTCTTT. Protein sequence: CASSDDRRLFEAFF.

V and J are TRBV6-2 or TRBV6-3 and TRBJ2-2; D uncertain. Germline CDR1 is MNHEY and CDR2 is SVGEGT. Trimming took off 7 bases at V and 1 base at J, with 10 bases between the two ends. This CDR3 region has 14 residues. This CDR3 is CASTPRLNTGELFF. The CDR3, as DNA: TGTGCCAGCACCCCGCGGCTGAACACCGGGGAGCTGTTTTTT.

The genes are TRBV28 and TRBJ2-1; the D gene is possibly TRBD1 (5 bases). This CDR3 region has 16 residues. The V gene lost 5 bases and the J gene lost 1 base, with 15 bases spanning the gap. Germline CDR1 and CDR2: MDHEN and SYDVKM. The CDR3 sequence: CASSPGHLRSYNEQFF. CDR3 sequence (DNA): TGTGCCAGCAGTCCCGGACACCTTAGATCCTACAATGAGCAGTTCTTC.

The V and J genes are TRBV7-2 and TRBJ1-6; perhaps TRBD1 as D (5 bases). Per the germline V gene, CDR1 is SGHTA and CDR2 is FQGNSA. The CDR3 loop spans 17 amino acids. The V and J ends lost 0 bases and 9 bases respectively, with 18 bases between them. CDR3 sequence reads: CASSLARNRFGGSPLHF. DNA of the CDR3: TGTGCCAGCAGCTTAGCAAGAAACAGGTTCGGGGGTTCACCCCTCCACTTT.

V is TRBV7-9 and J is TRBJ2-3; no definite D call. The CDR3 spans 12 residues. Between the trimmed V and J ends, which lost 0 bases and 8 bases, there was a span of 6 bases. Germline V gene sequence: CDR1 SEHNR, CDR2 FQNEAQ (reference sequence). In DNA form, the CDR3 reads TGTGCCAGCAGCTTAGCGCTCGGTACGCAGTATTTT. Translating gives CASSLALGTQYF.

The V and J genes are TRBV14 and TRBJ1-1; no reliable D call. Germline loops: CDR1 SGHDN, CDR2 FVKESK. The length of the CDR3 is 14 residues. Trimming cost V 3 bases and J 1 base, with 9 bases left between them. The CDR3 sequence is CASSQPQPNTEAFF. The CDR3 DNA reads as TGTGCCAGCAGCCAGCCACAGCCGAACACTGAAGCTTTCTTT.